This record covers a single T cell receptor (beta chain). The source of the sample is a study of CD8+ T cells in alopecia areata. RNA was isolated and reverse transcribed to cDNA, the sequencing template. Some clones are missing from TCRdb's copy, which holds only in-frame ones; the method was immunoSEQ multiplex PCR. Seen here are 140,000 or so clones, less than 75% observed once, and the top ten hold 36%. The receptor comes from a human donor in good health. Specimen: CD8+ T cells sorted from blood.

The CDR3 sequence: CASSQDGSGSYEQYF. The CDR3 nucleotides are TGCGCCAGCAGCCAAGATGGGAGCGGGAGTTACGAGCAGTACTTC. This rearrangement joins TRBV4-1 to TRBJ2-7, with 8 positions matching TRBD2. Looked up from germline, CDR1 is MGHRA and CDR2 is YSYEKL. The CDR3 is made up of 15 amino acids. Trimming cost V 0 bases and J 4 bases; bases outside gene matches: 5.